These T cell receptor beta chains were read from a single sample in a study of response to subunit inactivated influenza vaccine. TCRdb re-analysed the RT-PCR reads in MiXCR, keeping a single row per CDR3 protein. This sample has hundreds of thousands of distinct CDR3 sequences, with 21% found just once. The material was PBMCs from blood, obtained less than 22 months after vaccination. These receptors all come from a man aged 50-75 years who received an inactivated influenza vaccine. Both conserved end residues are trimmed from each CDR3. D genes are given only for firm matches. The listing skips clone size in some rows; elsewhere it reads once, few, many or a size class.

>.|TRBJ1-2|.|TRBV10-2
ASTKTLSAGYT
>.|TRBJ2-3|many|TRBV3-1
ASSQVRDTQY
>TRBD2|TRBJ2-3|.|TRBV20-1
SATASGRAADTQY
>.|TRBJ2-6|once|TRBV5-1
ASSLGQSSGANVLT
>.|TRBJ2-7|few|TRBV29-1
SVDKTGSYEQY
>.|TRBJ2-3|few|TRBV12-3/TRBV12-4
ASSKLVSADTQY
>TRBD1|TRBJ1-3|many|TRBV7-6
ASSPWDRGIRGNTIY
>TRBD1|TRBJ1-5|few|TRBV12-3/TRBV12-4
ASTTGVGQPQH
>.|TRBJ2-5|few|TRBV7-2
ASSLVYVQETQY
>TRBD1|TRBJ1-2|.|TRBV6-1
ASSRTGRDGYT
>.|TRBJ1-4|once|TRBV2
ASCGQGHNEKLF
>.|TRBJ2-7|.|TRBV27
ASSFTARDYEQY
>.|TRBJ1-1|few|TRBV11-2
ASSLEWGEAF
>TRBD2|TRBJ2-7|few|TRBV4-3
ASSQGLGSYEQY
>TRBD2|TRBJ2-7|few|TRBV18
ASSKGTSGLYEQY
>.|TRBJ2-5|many|TRBV5-1
ASSLQGGSETQY